The 27 T cell receptor beta chains listed next were all sequenced from one sample in a study of CD8 T cells in Susac syndrome. Random hexamers primed reverse transcription of about 0.5 to 1 ug RNA. One entry per CDR3 protein results from TCRdb running MiXCR on the immunoSEQ multiplex PCR reads. The table has around 300,000 distinct CDR3 sequences, approximately 90% seen once. The sample comprised CD8+ T cells from PBMCs. These receptors all come from a human donor with multiple sclerosis.

J is TRBJ2-1 and V is TRBV30; possibly TRBD1 for D (5 bases). The CDR3 covers 13 residues. V lost 0 bases and J 7 bases, leaving 10 bases between the germline ends. Germline CDR1 reads GTSNPN; CDR2 reads SVGIG (reference sequence). DNA of the CDR3: TGTGCCTGGAGTGTAAGTAGGGGAAATGAGCAGTTCTTC. Translation gives CAWSVSRGNEQFF. Combining the CDR3 with reference TRBV30 and TRBJ2-1 gives the whole variable domain SQTIHQWPATLVQPVGSPLSLECTVEGTSNPNLYWYRQAAGRGLQLLFYSVGIGQISSEVPQNLSASRPQDRQFILSSKKLLLSDSGFYLCAWSVSRGNEQFFGPGTRLTVL.

The chain carries TRBV5-6 and TRBJ1-5; D call uncertain. The V end lost 2 bases, the J end lost 4 bases, and 13 bases lay between the germline ends. Germline values: CDR1 SGHDT, CDR2 YYEEEE. CDR3 length equals 15 residues. The CDR3 sequence: CASSFKGPGNQPQHF. CDR3 sequence (DNA): TGTGCCAGCAGCTTCAAGGGCCCCGGGAATCAGCCCCAGCATTTT.

V and J are TRBV10-3 and TRBJ2-1, with 8 positions matching TRBD1. Germline V lookup: CDR1 ENHRY, CDR2 SYGVKD. Trimming took 7 bases from V and 3 from J; bases not matched to a gene: 5. The CDR3 contains 14 residues. CDR3: CAINGQGSYNEQFF. In DNA, the CDR3 is TGTGCCATCAACGGACAGGGAAGCTACAATGAGCAGTTCTTC.

This chain connects TRBV2 to TRBJ2-1; D may be TRBD1 (6 bases). Germline CDR1 and CDR2: SNHLY and FYNNEI. The CDR3 spans 12 residues. Trimming shortened V by 10 bases and J by 4 bases, and 11 bases separated the two germline ends. The CDR3 reads CATGTHYNEQFF. DNA for the CDR3: TGTGCCACCGGGACACATTACAATGAGCAGTTCTTC.

The chain employs TRBV11-2 and TRBJ2-1; 11 bases align to TRBD2. The CDR3 is 16 residues long. Trimming cost V 6 bases and J 7 bases; bases outside gene matches: 11. The germline gives CDR1 SGHAT, CDR2 FQNNGV. The DNA for the CDR3 is TGTGCCAGCAGATTCTTACTAGCGGGAGTGGGTAATGAGCAGTTCTTC. It encodes CASRFLLAGVGNEQFF.

V is TRBV12-3 or TRBV12-4 and J is TRBJ2-7, with D possibly TRBD1 on 6 matching bases. The CDR3 runs 13 residues. The germline V and J ends were trimmed by 7 bases and 5 bases, with 15 bases remaining between them. CDR3 in amino acids: CASTKTGIHEQYF. The CDR3 coding sequence is TGTGCCAGCACAAAAACAGGGATCCACGAGCAGTACTTC.

The sample holds one count of this clonotype. The V and J genes are TRBV15 and TRBJ2-1; D unclear. The length of the CDR3 is 15 residues. Germline CDR1 and CDR2: LNHNV and YYDKDF (reference sequence). Trimming removed 0 bases from V and 6 bases from J, with 12 bases in between. The DNA for the CDR3 is TGTGCCACCAGCAGAGATCCGGGCGGTGGCAATGAGCAGTTCTTC. Translated, it gives CATSRDPGGGNEQFF.

This clonotype was recorded only once. The V and J genes are TRBV6-4 and TRBJ2-2; 10 bases match TRBD2. Trimming removed 0 bases from V and 5 bases from J; junction bases left unmatched: 3. CDR3 length equals 16 residues. Per germline, CDR1 MRHNA and CDR2 SNTAGT. As DNA, the CDR3 is TGTGCCAGCAGTGACTCTCCTAGCGGGAGTACCGGGGAGCTGTTTTTT. Protein product: CASSDSPSGSTGELFF.

This sequence joins TRBV4-3 and TRBJ2-5, with 7 bases identical to TRBD2. This CDR3 comprises 15 residues. V lost 3 bases to trimming and J lost 2 bases; unmatched junction nucleotides: 6. Germline CDR1 is LGHNA and CDR2 is YSLEER. CDR3 nucleotides: TGCGCCAGCAGCCACCTGACTAGCCCACAAGAGACCCAGTACTTC. Protein product: CASSHLTSPQETQYF.

The CDR3 DNA follows: TGCGCCAGCAGCCAAGATTTGATGTGGGCCCCAGATACGCAGTATTTT. This translates into CASSQDLMWAPDTQYF. The chain carries TRBV4-3 and TRBJ2-3; D call uncertain. The CDR3 totals 16 residues. V lost 0 bases and J 4 bases, leaving 14 bases between the germline ends. CDR1 and CDR2 from the germline V gene are LGHNA and YSLEER.

J is TRBJ2-1 and V is TRBV9; D is possibly TRBD1 or TRBD2 (5 bases each). This CDR3 comprises 13 residues. V was pared by 4 bases and J by 8 bases, with 13 bases between. CDR1 and CDR2 (germline): SGDLS, YYNGEE. The CDR3 DNA sequence: TGTGCCAGCAGCCCTTCCGGGGCGGATGAGCAGTTCTTC. Amino acid sequence: CASSPSGADEQFF.

This clonotype was detected once. CDR3 in DNA: TGCGCCAGCAGCCAAAACCTACGACAGGCCTGGGATTCACCCCTCCACTTT. It translates to CASSQNLRQAWDSPLHF. The chain combines TRBV4-3 with TRBJ1-6, with TRBD1 as a possible D gene (6 bases). V was cut by 2 bases and J by 8 bases, with 19 bases left in between. The germline V gene encodes CDR1 LGHNA and CDR2 YSLEER. This CDR3 is 17 amino acids long.

V and J are TRBV20-1 and TRBJ1-2; no reliable D call. Germline V gene data show CDR1 as DFQATT and CDR2 as SNEGSKA (reference sequence). CDR3 size: 14 residues. V was clipped by 0 bases and J by 3 bases, with 11 bases between them. CDR3 amino acids: CSARDFAADYGYTF. Here the CDR3 DNA reads TGCAGTGCTAGAGATTTTGCGGCGGACTATGGCTACACCTTC.

This rearrangement joins TRBV29-1 to TRBJ2-5, with TRBD1 as a possible D gene (7 bases). This CDR3 has 13 amino acids. V was pared by 3 bases and J by 7 bases, with 15 bases between. In germline, CDR1 is SQVTM, CDR2 ANQGSEA. The CDR3: CSVESGGRGTQYF. CDR3 sequence (DNA): TGCAGCGTTGAGTCAGGGGGGCGGGGGACCCAGTACTTC.

The chain has TRBV18 and TRBJ2-6; no reliable D call. The V end lost 0 bases, the J end lost 2 bases, and 5 bases lay between the germline ends. The CDR3 totals 15 residues. Per the germline V gene, CDR1 is KGHSH and CDR2 is LQKENI. CDR3 DNA: TGTGCCAGCTCACCACCACTTGCTGGGGCCAACGTCCTGACTTTC. Its protein product is CASSPPLAGANVLTF.

The CDR3 loop reads CASSLERGETQYF. The CDR3 DNA sequence: TGTGCCAGCAGTCTAGAACGGGGAGAGACCCAGTACTTC. V is TRBV28 and J is TRBJ2-5, with D maybe TRBD2 (5 bases). The CDR3 sequence is 13 residues long. The V and J ends lost 5 bases and 4 bases respectively, with 11 bases between them. Germline V gene data show CDR1 as MDHEN and CDR2 as SYDVKM.

V and J are TRBV30 and TRBJ2-7; D call uncertain. The CDR3 consists of 14 residues. CDR1 and CDR2 (germline): GTSNPN, SVGIG (reference sequence). Trimming took off 0 bases at V and 2 bases at J, with 11 bases between the two ends. CDR3 amino acids: CAWSVVLGPYEQYF. CDR3 DNA sequence: TGTGCCTGGAGTGTAGTATTGGGTCCCTACGAGCAGTACTTC.

This rearrangement joins TRBV27 to TRBJ2-5; possibly TRBD2 for D (6 bases). The CDR3 contains 13 residues. Germline-derived CDR1 and CDR2 are MNHEY and SMNVEV (reference sequence). V was cut by 8 bases and J by 5 bases, with 15 bases left in between. In DNA, the CDR3 is TGTGCCAGCTGGCGGGACCCTTTGGAGACCCAGTACTTC. Protein: CASWRDPLETQYF.

The chain has TRBV7-9 and TRBJ1-1; D not resolved. CDR1 and CDR2 from the germline V gene are SEHNR and FQNEAQ (reference sequence). The CDR3 covers 13 residues. Trimming shortened V by 7 bases and J by 11 bases, and 20 bases separated the two germline ends. The CDR3 DNA sequence: TGTGCCAGCACCCCTCGCGAGTGGGTGGGGGCTTTCTTT. Translated: CASTPREWVGAFF. The whole variable domain, remainder taken from reference TRBV7-9 and TRBJ1-1, is DTGVSQNPRHKITKRGQNVTFRCDPISEHNRLYWYRQTLGQGPEFLTYFQNEAQLEKSRLLSDRFSAERPKGSFSTLEIQRTEQGDSAMYLCASTPREWVGAFFGQGTRLTVV.

V usage is TRBV15 and J usage is TRBJ2-5, with a possible D match to TRBD1 (5 bases). From germline, CDR1 is LNHNV and CDR2 YYDKDF (reference sequence). Trimming left V 2 bases short and J 2 bases short, with 9 bases between. CDR3 length: 14 residues. CDR3: CATSRPGFQETQYF. In nucleotides, the CDR3 is TGTGCCACCAGCAGACCAGGGTTTCAAGAGACCCAGTACTTC.

The V gene is TRBV7-9, the J gene TRBJ2-1; 7 positions match TRBD2. Germline values: CDR1 SEHNR, CDR2 FQNEAQ (reference sequence). The CDR3 covers 15 residues. V was pared by 1 base and J by 4 bases, with 4 bases of the junction left unmatched. DNA of the CDR3: TGTGCCAGCAGCTTAGTTGCGGGGGAGTACAATGAGCAGTTCTTC. Protein: CASSLVAGEYNEQFF. Based on the CDR3 plus reference TRBV7-9 and TRBJ2-1, the full variable domain is DTGVSQNPRHKITKRGQNVTFRCDPISEHNRLYWYRQTLGQGPEFLTYFQNEAQLEKSRLLSDRFSAERPKGSFSTLEIQRTEQGDSAMYLCASSLVAGEYNEQFFGPGTRLTVL.

V usage is TRBV28 and J usage is TRBJ2-2, with 13 positions matching TRBD2. The V segment lost 1 base and the J segment 5 bases; nucleotides outside the gene matches: 7. This CDR3 is 18 amino acids long. The germline CDR1 and CDR2 sequences are MDHEN and SYDVKM. The CDR3 region is CASSLFSTSGGVTGELFF. The CDR3 region has the DNA TGTGCCAGCAGTTTATTCTCTACTAGCGGGGGGGTAACCGGGGAGCTGTTTTTT. The whole variable domain, filled in from reference TRBV28 and TRBJ2-2, reads DVKVTQSSRYLVKRTGEKVFLECVQDMDHENMFWYRQDPGLGLRLIYFSYDVKMKEKGDIPEGYSVSREKKERFSLILESASTNQTSMYLCASSLFSTSGGVTGELFFGEGSRLTVL.

The CDR3 DNA reads TGCGCCAGCAGCCACCCCGGGACAGGAGGGGAGCAGTACTTC. Amino acid sequence: CASSHPGTGGEQYF. This chain links TRBV4-1 with TRBJ2-7; 8 bases line up with TRBD1. V shed 3 bases, J shed 7 bases, and the junction held 8 bases outside the gene matches. Germline loops: CDR1 MGHRA, CDR2 YSYEKL. The CDR3 extends over 14 amino acids.

The V gene is TRBV20-1, the J gene TRBJ2-1; 9 nucleotides line up with TRBD2. CDR1 is DFQATT and CDR2 is SNEGSKA in the germline V gene (reference sequence). The CDR3 extends over 15 amino acids. V lost 5 bases and J lost 8; bases outside the gene matches: 13. The CDR3 coding sequence is TGCAGTGCTGAGGAACCTAGCGGGGCCAGGGATGAGCAGTTCTTC. It codes for CSAEEPSGARDEQFF.

This chain joins TRBV19 and TRBJ2-5; 9 bases line up with TRBD1. After removal of 4 bases from V and 0 bases from J, the junction contained 3 bases not matched to a gene. The CDR3 has 15 amino acids. Per germline, CDR1 LNHDA and CDR2 SQIVND (reference sequence). The CDR3 spells CASSTDRGYQETQYF. DNA for the CDR3: TGTGCCAGTAGTACCGACAGGGGGTACCAAGAGACCCAGTACTTC. Full variable domain (remainder filled in from reference TRBV19 and TRBJ2-5): DGGITQSPKYLFRKEGQNVTLSCEQNLNHDAMYWYRQDPGQGLRLIYYSQIVNDFQKGDIAEGYSVSREKKESFPLTVTSAQKNPTAFYLCASSTDRGYQETQYFGPGTRLLVL.

This chain links TRBV30 with TRBJ1-1; D is uncertain. Germline CDR1 GTSNPN, CDR2 SVGIG (reference sequence). With 5 bases removed from V and 3 bases from J, the gap between germline ends came to 13 bases. The CDR3 has 13 amino acids. For the CDR3, the DNA is TGTGCCTGGGGGGTGGTCCCTCACACTGAAGCTTTCTTT. It translates to CAWGVVPHTEAFF. The entire variable domain, with the rest obtained from reference TRBV30 and TRBJ1-1, is as follows: SQTIHQWPATLVQPVGSPLSLECTVEGTSNPNLYWYRQAAGRGLQLLFYSVGIGQISSEVPQNLSASRPQDRQFILSSKKLLLSDSGFYLCAWGVVPHTEAFFGQGTRLTVV.

This rearrangement joins TRBV20-1 to TRBJ2-2; 10 bases map to TRBD2. This CDR3 comprises 16 residues. The ends lost 5 bases at V and 0 bases at J; junction bases unmatched: 6. Germline V gene sequence: CDR1 DFQATT, CDR2 SNEGSKA (reference sequence). The CDR3 DNA reads as TGCAGTGCTGAGGGACTAGCGACTACGAACACCGGGGAGCTGTTTTTT. It specifies CSAEGLATTNTGELFF.